This T cell receptor beta chain is from a study of shared clonotypes between healthy human individuals. Sequencing used immunoSEQ multiplex PCR; TCRdb keeps in-frame clones, though not all of them. The table shows approximately 500,000 clones, with 70% to 80% occurring only once. The specimen was PBMCs. The clonotype comes from a woman in her thirties or forties in good health. Some clones in this sample may be carry-over from other donors' samples.

The DNA for the CDR3 is TGCAGCGCCTCGACTGGGCAAAGCACAGATACGCAGTATTTT. This translates into CSASTGQSTDTQYF. The chain recombines TRBV29-1 with TRBJ2-3; unclear D gene. Germline-derived CDR1 and CDR2 are SQVTM and ANQGSEA. The V and J ends lost 7 bases and 0 bases respectively, with 14 bases between them. The CDR3 is made up of 14 amino acids.